The 14 T cell receptor beta chains presented below share a single source sample, sequenced in a study of blood T cell repertoires in COVID-19. Assay used: immunoSEQ multiplex PCR; TCRdb lists only in-frame clones, some missing. The sample has 65,000 to 80,000 clones; more than 75% are singletons. The sample taken for sequencing was peripheral blood. The source is a human donor in a cohort sampled during active COVID-19.

This rearrangement joins TRBV5-6 to TRBJ1-2; 11 positions match TRBD1. The ends lost 4 bases at V and 4 bases at J; junction bases unmatched: 9. The CDR3 loop spans 16 amino acids. The V gene's germline CDR1 is SGHDT and CDR2 YYEEEE. CDR3 amino acids: CASSHLRDRGIYGYTF. CDR3 sequence (DNA): TGTGCCAGCAGCCATTTACGGGACAGGGGGATCTATGGCTACACCTTC.

The rearrangement links TRBV5-1 to TRBJ2-3; 9 bases match TRBD2. Germline CDR1 is SGHRS and CDR2 is YFSETQ. J gave up 3 bases and V 0 bases, and 5 bases lay outside the gene matches. This CDR3 region has 16 residues. DNA of the CDR3: TGCGCCAGCAGCTTGGCCGGTAGCGGGGGTACAGATACGCAGTATTTT. It yields the protein CASSLAGSGGTDTQYF.

The chain recombines TRBV9 with TRBJ1-3; maybe TRBD1 (5 bases). CDR1 is SGDLS and CDR2 is YYNGEE in the germline V gene. The CDR3 covers 14 residues. V lost 4 bases to trimming and J lost 9 bases, with 17 bases between them. The CDR3 DNA reads TGTGCCAGCAGCCAGGACACTAGCTCCGGCACCATATATTTT. Translating it yields CASSQDTSSGTIYF. The full variable domain, in which reference TRBV9 and TRBJ1-3 provide the parts outside the CDR3, is DSGVTQTPKHLITATGQRVTLRCSPRSGDLSVYWYQQSLDQGLQFLIQYYNGEERAKGNILERFSAQQFPDLHSELNLSSLELGDSALYFCASSQDTSSGTIYFGEGSWLTVV.

This sequence joins TRBV6-6 and TRBJ2-4; 8 nucleotides align to TRBD1. V was clipped by 2 bases and J by 4 bases; unmatched bases: 4. The CDR3 length is 15 residues. CDR1 and CDR2 (germline): MNHNY, SVGAGI (reference sequence). CDR3 residues: CASSYLQGAKNIQYF. In nucleotides, the CDR3 is TGTGCCAGCAGTTACCTCCAGGGGGCGAAAAACATTCAGTACTTC.

The V call is TRBV5-1, the J call TRBJ1-2; TRBD1 matches at 7 bases. The junction had 7 bases not matched to a gene; V was cut back by 2 bases and J by 3 bases. CDR1 is SGHRS, CDR2 YFSETQ, per germline. The CDR3 covers 15 residues. In DNA, the CDR3 is TGCGCCAGCAGCTTACAGGGGAGTGTGGACTATGGCTACACCTTC. It yields the protein CASSLQGSVDYGYTF.

The chain carries TRBV7-9 and TRBJ1-3, with 10 bases matching TRBD1. This CDR3 comprises 16 residues. The trim removed 5 bases at V and 4 bases at J, leaving 8 bases unmatched. In germline, CDR1 is SEHNR, CDR2 FQNEAQ (reference sequence). The CDR3 coding sequence is TGTGCCAGCAGCAACCTCGGGACAGGGGCCGGAAACACCATATATTTT. Its protein is CASSNLGTGAGNTIYF.

CDR3 DNA: TGTGCCAGCAGCTTAGCGGGGGGGCCCAACGAGCAGTACTTC. Translation gives CASSLAGGPNEQYF. The V call is TRBV7-9, the J call TRBJ2-7; D is perhaps TRBD2 (7 bases). Trimming took off 0 bases at V and 5 bases at J, with 11 bases between the two ends. The germline V gene has CDR1 SEHNR and CDR2 FQNEAQ (reference sequence). CDR3 length equals 14 residues.

This chain uses TRBV5-5 with TRBJ1-2; TRBD1 aligns across 10 bases. Germline lookup yields CDR1 SGHKS and CDR2 YYEKEE (reference sequence). The CDR3 consists of 14 residues. V trimming: 4 bases; J trimming: 5 bases; junction bases outside the gene matches: 5. CDR3 region: CASSARDRGYGYTF. The DNA for the CDR3 is TGTGCCAGCAGCGCCCGGGACAGGGGTTATGGCTACACCTTC.

The rearrangement joins TRBV2 to TRBJ2-7, with 8 positions matching TRBD2. Germline V lookup: CDR1 SNHLY, CDR2 FYNNEI. V lost 9 bases to trimming and J lost 3 bases; unmatched junction nucleotides: 10. The CDR3 runs 14 residues. CDR3 coding DNA: TGTGCCAGTCGGGAGGGGGTTGGAGACTACGAGCAGTACTTC. It encodes CASREGVGDYEQYF.

This chain joins TRBV5-4 and TRBJ2-3, with D possibly being TRBD2 (5 bases). Germline-derived CDR1 and CDR2 are SGHNT and YYREEE (reference sequence). Trimming pared 2 bases from V and 2 bases from J, leaving 12 bases between. The CDR3 loop spans 15 amino acids. CDR3 in amino acids: CASSLGLADTDTQYF. As DNA, the CDR3 is TGTGCCAGCAGCTTAGGGCTAGCTGACACAGATACGCAGTATTTT.

This clone came up once. This chain uses TRBV2 with TRBJ1-2; 12 nucleotides match TRBD1. Germline V gives CDR1 SNHLY, CDR2 FYNNEI. This CDR3 region has 15 residues. V lost 1 base and J lost 7; bases outside the gene matches: 4. The CDR3 region is CASSEEGQGAAGYTF. CDR3 nucleotide sequence: TGTGCCAGCAGTGAAGAGGGACAGGGGGCGGCTGGCTACACCTTC.

The chain couples TRBV11-2 to TRBJ2-1; D is unresolved. The CDR3 runs 13 residues. Per germline, CDR1 SGHAT and CDR2 FQNNGV. Trimming stripped 0 bases from V and 10 bases from J, with 10 bases between. The CDR3 DNA sequence: TGTGCCAGCAGCTTAGATCGGGTCGGGGAGCAGTTCTTC. It codes for CASSLDRVGEQFF.

This rearrangement joins TRBV28 to TRBJ1-1, with no clear D. Trimming took 7 bases from V and 6 from J, leaving 9 bases between them. From germline, CDR1 is MDHEN and CDR2 SYDVKM. The CDR3 has 11 amino acids. The CDR3 region is CASKGGSEAFF. CDR3 in DNA: TGTGCCAGCAAAGGAGGATCTGAAGCTTTCTTT.

The chain is built from TRBV7-2 and TRBJ2-5; tentative D call: TRBD2 (6 bases). The germline gives CDR1 SGHTA, CDR2 FQGNSA. V lost 5 bases to trimming and J lost 4 bases, with 14 bases between them. The CDR3 length is 14 residues. The CDR3 sequence is CASSVLGGGETQYF. Written as DNA, the CDR3 is TGTGCCAGCAGCGTCTTGGGGGGTGGAGAGACCCAGTACTTC.